Shown below are 25 T cell receptor beta chains from a single sample sequenced in a study of CD8 T cells in ankylosing spondylitis (dated by TCRdb to 2017 to 2019). The library was obtained by 5' RACE. For sequencing, an Illumina HiSeq 2500 was employed. TCRdb trimmed the raw reads at Q25, called clones with MiXCR and kept productive beta chains. CDR3 protein duplicates are merged, each entry listing the most common genes and DNA. Across this sample there are 220,000 or so distinct CDR3 sequences, with about 10% seen only once. The top ten clones comprise over 20% of the sample. Sequenced: blood, either unsorted or a sorted T cell fraction (not recorded which). The receptors derive from a male donor with ankylosing spondylitis or in good health (not recorded which).

This clonotype appeared a few times. CDR3 sequence: CSVIPDRGHVDTQYF. CDR3 bases: TGCAGTGTAATCCCGGACAGGGGGCATGTAGATACGCAGTATTTT. The chain joins TRBV20-1 to TRBJ2-3; 11 nucleotides line up with TRBD1. The junction had 11 bases not matched to a gene; V was cut back by 7 bases and J by 5 bases. The CDR3 covers 15 residues. Germline CDR1 reads DFQATT; CDR2 reads SNEGSKA (reference sequence).

Ten or more counts support this clonotype. The chain combines TRBV20-1 with TRBJ1-1; tentatively, D is TRBD1 (6 bases). The germline V gene has CDR1 DFQATT and CDR2 SNEGSKA (reference sequence). The V gene lost 0 bases and the J gene lost 4 bases, with 12 bases spanning the gap. The CDR3 has 14 residues. CDR3 DNA sequence: TGCAGTGCTAGAGATAGAAAGGGGGTCACTGAAGCTTTCTTT. As protein: CSARDRKGVTEAFF.

This clonotype was counted ten times or more. The genes are TRBV20-1 and TRBJ2-3; the D is unclear. CDR1 DFQATT and CDR2 SNEGSKA come from the germline V gene (reference sequence). V gave up 3 bases and J gave up 4 bases, with 5 bases separating them. The CDR3 is 11 residues long. CDR3 residues: CSASSADTQYF. DNA for the CDR3: TGCAGTGCTAGTTCCGCAGATACGCAGTATTTT.

This clonotype has a count of ten or more. The CDR3 spells CSAREAGQLYNEQFF. In DNA, the CDR3 is TGCAGTGCTAGAGAAGCGGGACAGTTGTACAATGAGCAGTTCTTC. This rearrangement joins TRBV20-1 to TRBJ2-1, with D perhaps being TRBD1 or TRBD2 (7 bases each). Trimming pared 0 bases from V and 4 bases from J, leaving 13 bases between. Germline values: CDR1 DFQATT, CDR2 SNEGSKA (reference sequence). The CDR3 is made up of 15 amino acids.

This clonotype has at least ten counts. V usage is TRBV15 and J usage is TRBJ2-5; D call uncertain. CDR1 is LNHNV, CDR2 YYDKDF, per germline (reference sequence). CDR3 length equals 14 residues. V gave up 0 bases and J gave up 1 base, with 6 bases separating them. CDR3 bases: TGTGCCACCAGCAGAGATCTAACCCAAGAGACCCAGTACTTC. It specifies CATSRDLTQETQYF.

This clonotype was observed a few times. J is TRBJ1-5 and V is TRBV6-5; D unclear. Germline CDR1 reads MNHEY; CDR2 reads SVGAGI. This CDR3 is 15 amino acids long. Trimming shortened V by 0 bases and J by 3 bases, and 9 bases separated the two germline ends. CDR3 residues: CASSYSRGINQPQHF. CDR3 DNA: TGTGCCAGCAGTTACTCGAGAGGGATCAATCAGCCCCAGCATTTT.

The sample holds a few counts of this clonotype. The chain has TRBV28 and TRBJ2-1; 9 bases match TRBD2. The germline gives CDR1 MDHEN, CDR2 SYDVKM. The length of the CDR3 is 12 residues. Losses at the gene ends were 9 bases for V and 6 bases for J; bases not matched to a gene: 3. The CDR3 sequence: CASSGGVNEQFF. Written as DNA, the CDR3 is TGTGCCAGTAGCGGGGGAGTCAATGAGCAGTTCTTC.

The V gene is TRBV28, the J gene TRBJ2-4, with TRBD2 matching over 8 bases. This CDR3 is 12 amino acids long. V shed 5 bases, J shed 10 bases, and the junction held 4 bases outside the gene matches. CDR1 and CDR2 (germline): MDHEN, SYDVKM. DNA of the CDR3: TGTGCCAGCAGTGGGACTAGGGATATTCAGTACTTC. It yields the protein CASSGTRDIQYF.

The CDR3 nucleotides are TGTGCCAGCAGCTCCGGGACTGCGGGGGAGCAGTTCTTC. This gives the protein CASSSGTAGEQFF. V is TRBV7-2 and J is TRBJ2-1; D perhaps matches TRBD2 (6 bases). V was cut by 4 bases and J by 10 bases, with 14 bases left in between. In germline, CDR1 is SGHTA, CDR2 FQGNSA. The CDR3 is made up of 13 amino acids.

The chain combines TRBV20-1 with TRBJ2-7; 7 positions agree with TRBD1. CDR1 DFQATT and CDR2 SNEGSKA come from the germline V gene (reference sequence). V trimming: 0 bases; J trimming: 2 bases; junction bases outside the gene matches: 7. The CDR3 is 15 amino acids. The DNA for the CDR3 is TGCAGTGCTAGAGAGGTACAGGGGAAGACCTACGAGCAGTACTTC. Its protein product is CSAREVQGKTYEQYF.

The V and J genes are TRBV7-8 and TRBJ2-7, with 11 bases identical to TRBD2. Germline lookup yields CDR1 SGHVS and CDR2 FQNEAQ. The CDR3 consists of 16 residues. J gave up 6 bases and V 2 bases, and 9 bases lay outside the gene matches. The CDR3 DNA reads TGTGCCAGCAGCTTACTTTCCTCACTAGCGGGGGTCGAGCAGTACTTC. Translating gives CASSLLSSLAGVEQYF.

V gene TRBV5-1 combines with J gene TRBJ2-5; D unresolved. CDR1 is SGHRS, CDR2 YFSETQ, per germline. CDR3 length: 13 amino acids. The ends were cut back, 4 bases at V and 5 bases at J, with 12 bases in the middle. The CDR3 reads CASSVSPGETQYF. For the CDR3, the DNA is TGCGCCAGCAGCGTATCCCCTGGGGAGACCCAGTACTTC.

This clonotype came up many times. V gene TRBV3-1 combines with J gene TRBJ2-2, with 8 bases that match TRBD2. The CDR3 sequence is 16 residues long. Germline trimming cut 1 base from V and 6 bases from J; bases unmatched to any gene: 7. CDR1 and CDR2 from the germline V gene are LGHDT and YNNKEL (reference sequence). The DNA of the CDR3 is TGTGCCAGCAGCCAAGTACCGGGGGGGGCTCCCGGGGAGCTGTTTTTT. It encodes CASSQVPGGAPGELFF.

This clonotype was detected many times. The chain links TRBV5-1 to TRBJ2-2, with D perhaps matching TRBD1 (6 bases). The V end was cut by 3 bases, the J end by 5 bases, with 8 bases between. This CDR3 is built from 13 residues. CDR1 and CDR2 (germline): SGHRS, YFSETQ. CDR3 bases: TGCGCCAGCAGCTGGACAGTAACCGGGGAGCTGTTTTTT. Amino acid sequence: CASSWTVTGELFF.

This clonotype came up a few times. The chain has TRBV6-1 and TRBJ1-5; 10 bases fit TRBD1. V lost 4 bases, J lost 0 bases, and 6 bases stayed unmatched. This CDR3 is 17 amino acids long. Germline CDR1 and CDR2: MNHNS and SASEGT. The CDR3 here is CASSGQGAVNSNQPQHF. CDR3 coding DNA: TGTGCCAGCAGTGGACAGGGGGCGGTAAATAGCAATCAGCCCCAGCATTTT.

This clonotype was picked up a small number of times. The CDR3 region is CASSQGQGIAPLHF. CDR3 DNA: TGTGCCAGCAGCCAGGGACAGGGTATCGCACCCCTCCACTTT. The chain is built from TRBV3-1 and TRBJ1-6, with 9 bases aligning to TRBD1. This CDR3 has 14 residues. V dropped 3 bases and J dropped 11; count of bases not matched to a gene: 5. Germline CDR1 LGHDT, CDR2 YNNKEL (reference sequence).

This chain joins TRBV20-1 and TRBJ1-1, with 8 bases matching TRBD1. V shed 6 bases, J shed 5 bases, and the junction held 2 bases outside the gene matches. Germline CDR1 DFQATT, CDR2 SNEGSKA (reference sequence). The CDR3 has 11 amino acids. The DNA of the CDR3 is TGCAGTGCCACAGGGGGTACTGAAGCTTTCTTT. Protein product: CSATGGTEAFF.

This clonotype occurred many times. This chain links TRBV3-1 with TRBJ2-4; D is undetermined. CDR3 size: 15 residues. CDR1 LGHDT and CDR2 YNNKEL come from the germline V gene (reference sequence). Trimming took off 4 bases at V and 0 bases at J, with 10 bases between the two ends. As DNA, the CDR3 is TGTGCCAGCAGCCCCCTGGGCCTAGCCAAAAACATTCAGTACTTC. Protein: CASSPLGLAKNIQYF.

This clonotype was recorded many times. The V and J genes are TRBV20-1 and TRBJ1-3, with D unclear. CDR1 and CDR2 from the germline V gene are DFQATT and SNEGSKA (reference sequence). V was trimmed by 6 bases and J by 0 bases, leaving 9 bases between them. This CDR3 comprises 13 residues. The CDR3 DNA is TGCAGTGCGGCCCCTGGCTCTGGAAACACCATATATTTT. Amino acid sequence: CSAAPGSGNTIYF.

This clonotype occurred many times. The rearrangement joins TRBV5-1 to TRBJ2-5; tentatively, D is TRBD1 (5 bases). CDR3 length: 14 amino acids. Germline V gives CDR1 SGHRS, CDR2 YFSETQ. V shed 4 bases and J shed 2 bases, with 12 bases lying between them. CDR3 nucleotides: TGCGCCAGCAGCCCCCGACAGTTACAAGAGACCCAGTACTTC. This sequence encodes CASSPRQLQETQYF.

Comments on this clonotype: Germline is not matched at one junction end, which may reflect a read error. The rearrangement uses TRBV3-1 and TRBJ1-2, with TRBD1 matching over 8 bases. Germline loops: CDR1 LGHDT, CDR2 YNNKEL (reference sequence). There are 14 residues in the CDR3. The CDR3 DNA follows: TGTGCCAGCAGCCTAAGCCAGGGGGCGGGTGGCTGCACCTTC. Amino acids: CASSLSQGAGGCTF.

This clonotype appeared many times. Here the CDR3 reads CASLRREGDTQYF. The CDR3 region has the DNA TGTGCCAGCCTCCGGCGGGAGGGGGATACGCAGTATTTT. The rearrangement links TRBV12-3 or TRBV12-4 to TRBJ2-3; 9 nucleotides match TRBD2. This CDR3 region has 13 residues. V lost 8 bases, J lost 6 bases, and 6 bases stayed unmatched.

Worth noting for this clonotype: Sequence at one end of the junction differs from germline and may be a read error. The V gene is TRBV7-9, the J gene TRBJ2-7; a possible D gene is TRBD2 (5 bases). This CDR3 comprises 12 residues. The V gene's germline CDR1 is SEHNR and CDR2 FQNEAQ (reference sequence). CDR3 nucleotides: TGTTCCAGCAGCCCTCCCGAGGGCGAGCAGTACTTC. Amino acids: CSSSPPEGEQYF.

This clonotype occurred many times. The CDR3 DNA reads as TGTGCCAGCAGCTTAGGCACTAAGAAAACAGATACGCAGTATTTT. The encoded protein is CASSLGTKKTDTQYF. This rearrangement joins TRBV7-6 to TRBJ2-3; the D is unclear. The CDR3 length is 15 residues. Germline V gives CDR1 SGHVS, CDR2 FNYEAQ. With 1 base removed from V and 3 bases from J, the gap between germline ends came to 11 bases.

The table lists this clonotype with many counts. The chain combines TRBV5-1 with TRBJ2-5; D possibly uses TRBD1 or TRBD2 (5 bases each). Germline V lookup: CDR1 SGHRS, CDR2 YFSETQ. CDR3 length equals 18 residues. Trimming left V 3 bases short and J 6 bases short, with 27 bases between. CDR3: CASSYPLAPGALGKTQYF. The CDR3 DNA reads TGCGCCAGCAGCTACCCGCTAGCCCCCGGGGCCTTGGGAAAGACCCAGTACTTC.